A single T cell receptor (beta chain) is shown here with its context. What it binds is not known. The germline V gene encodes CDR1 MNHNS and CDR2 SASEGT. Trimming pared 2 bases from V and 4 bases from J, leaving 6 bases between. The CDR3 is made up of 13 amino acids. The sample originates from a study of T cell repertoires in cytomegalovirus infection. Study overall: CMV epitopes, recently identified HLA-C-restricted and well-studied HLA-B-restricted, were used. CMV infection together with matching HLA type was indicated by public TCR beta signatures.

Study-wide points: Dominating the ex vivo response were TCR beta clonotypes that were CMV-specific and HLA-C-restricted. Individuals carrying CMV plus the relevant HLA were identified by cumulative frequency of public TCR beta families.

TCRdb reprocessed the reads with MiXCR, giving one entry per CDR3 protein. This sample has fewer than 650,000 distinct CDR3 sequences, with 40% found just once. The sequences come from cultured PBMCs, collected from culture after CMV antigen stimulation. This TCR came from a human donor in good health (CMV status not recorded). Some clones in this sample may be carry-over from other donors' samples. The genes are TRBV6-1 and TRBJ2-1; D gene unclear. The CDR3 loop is CASSEQAYNEQFF. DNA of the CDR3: TGTGCCAGCAGTGAACAGGCATACAATGAGCAGTTCTTC.